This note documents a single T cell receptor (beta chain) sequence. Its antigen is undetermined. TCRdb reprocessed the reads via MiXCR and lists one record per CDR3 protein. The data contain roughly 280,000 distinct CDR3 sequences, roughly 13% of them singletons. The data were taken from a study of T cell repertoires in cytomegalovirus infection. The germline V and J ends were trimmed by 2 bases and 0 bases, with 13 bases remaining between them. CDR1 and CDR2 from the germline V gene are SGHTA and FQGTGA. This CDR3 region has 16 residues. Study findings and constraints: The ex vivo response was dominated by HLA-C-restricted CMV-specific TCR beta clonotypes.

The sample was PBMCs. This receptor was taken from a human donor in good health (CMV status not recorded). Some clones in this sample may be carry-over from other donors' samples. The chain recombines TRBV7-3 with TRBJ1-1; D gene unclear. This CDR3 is CASSLFRATVNTEAFF. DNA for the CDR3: TGTGCCAGCAGCTTATTCCGGGCGACGGTGAACACTGAAGCTTTCTTT.